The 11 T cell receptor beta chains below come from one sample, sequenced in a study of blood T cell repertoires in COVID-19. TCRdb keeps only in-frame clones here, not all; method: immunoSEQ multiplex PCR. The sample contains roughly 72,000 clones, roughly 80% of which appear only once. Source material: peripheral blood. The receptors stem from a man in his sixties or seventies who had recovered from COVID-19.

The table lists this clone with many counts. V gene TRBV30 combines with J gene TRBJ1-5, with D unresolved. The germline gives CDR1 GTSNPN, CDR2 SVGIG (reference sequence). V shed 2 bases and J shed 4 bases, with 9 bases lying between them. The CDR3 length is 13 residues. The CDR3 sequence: CAWSPAGNQPQHF. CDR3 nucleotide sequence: TGTGCCTGGAGTCCTGCGGGGAATCAGCCCCAGCATTTT.

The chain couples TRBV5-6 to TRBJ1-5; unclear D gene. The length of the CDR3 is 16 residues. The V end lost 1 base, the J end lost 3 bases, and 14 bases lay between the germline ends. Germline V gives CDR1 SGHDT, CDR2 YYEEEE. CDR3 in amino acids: CASSLTGARYNQPQHF. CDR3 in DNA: TGTGCCAGCAGCTTGACGGGAGCCAGATACAATCAGCCCCAGCATTTT.

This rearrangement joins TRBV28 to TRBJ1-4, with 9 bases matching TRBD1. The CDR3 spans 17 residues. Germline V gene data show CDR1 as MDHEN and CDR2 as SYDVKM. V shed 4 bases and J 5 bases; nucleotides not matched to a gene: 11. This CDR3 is CASSSGQGFSRNEKLFF. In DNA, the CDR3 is TGTGCCAGCAGTTCAGGACAGGGGTTTAGCCGGAATGAAAAACTGTTTTTT.

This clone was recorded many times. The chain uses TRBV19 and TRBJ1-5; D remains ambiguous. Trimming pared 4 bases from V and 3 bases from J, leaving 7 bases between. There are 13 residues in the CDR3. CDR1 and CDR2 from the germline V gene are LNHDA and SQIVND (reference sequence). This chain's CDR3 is CASSSVVNQPQHF. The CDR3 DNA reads TGTGCCAGTAGTAGTGTCGTCAATCAGCCCCAGCATTTT.

DNA of the CDR3: TGTGCCAGCAGCCCACACAGGGCGCCGGGAAACACCATATATTTT. Residues: CASSPHRAPGNTIYF. The chain joins TRBV14 to TRBJ1-3, with D possibly being TRBD1 (6 bases). Per germline, CDR1 SGHDN and CDR2 FVKESK. V shed 4 bases and J shed 4 bases, with 14 bases lying between them. There are 15 residues in the CDR3.

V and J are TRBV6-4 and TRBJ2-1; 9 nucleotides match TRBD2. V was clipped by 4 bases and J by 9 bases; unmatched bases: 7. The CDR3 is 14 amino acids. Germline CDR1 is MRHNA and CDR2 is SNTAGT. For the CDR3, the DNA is TGTGCCAGCAGTGTTCTGGCGGGAGGGCCTGAGCAGTTCTTC. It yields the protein CASSVLAGGPEQFF.

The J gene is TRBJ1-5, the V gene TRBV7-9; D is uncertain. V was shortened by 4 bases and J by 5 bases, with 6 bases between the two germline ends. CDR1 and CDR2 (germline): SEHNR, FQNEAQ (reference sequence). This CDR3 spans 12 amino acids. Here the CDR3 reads CASSSSDQPQHF. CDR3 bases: TGTGCCAGCAGCTCGTCTGATCAGCCCCAGCATTTT.

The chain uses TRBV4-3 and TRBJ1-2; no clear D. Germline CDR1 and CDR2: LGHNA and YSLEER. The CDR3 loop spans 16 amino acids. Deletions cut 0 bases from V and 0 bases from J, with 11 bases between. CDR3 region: CASSQESHTANYGYTF. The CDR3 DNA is TGCGCCAGCAGCCAAGAAAGTCACACAGCTAACTATGGCTACACCTTC.

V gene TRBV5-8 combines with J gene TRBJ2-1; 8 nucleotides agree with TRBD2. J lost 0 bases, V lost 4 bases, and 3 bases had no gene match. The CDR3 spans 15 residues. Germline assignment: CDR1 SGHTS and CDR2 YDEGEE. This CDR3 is CASSPGTSSYNEQFF. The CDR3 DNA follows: TGTGCCAGCAGCCCCGGGACTAGCTCCTACAATGAGCAGTTCTTC.

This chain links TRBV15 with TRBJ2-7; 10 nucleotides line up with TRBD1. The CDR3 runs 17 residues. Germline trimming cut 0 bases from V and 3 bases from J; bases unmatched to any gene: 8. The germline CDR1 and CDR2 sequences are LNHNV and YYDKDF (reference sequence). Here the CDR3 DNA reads TGTGCCACCAGCAGAGATTATCGGGACAGGGGAGTCTACGAGCAGTACTTC. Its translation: CATSRDYRDRGVYEQYF.

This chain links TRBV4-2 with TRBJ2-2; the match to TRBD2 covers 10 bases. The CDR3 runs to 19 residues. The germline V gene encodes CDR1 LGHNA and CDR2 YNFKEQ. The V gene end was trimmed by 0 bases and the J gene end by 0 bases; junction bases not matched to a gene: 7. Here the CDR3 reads CASSQDPLAGATNTGELFF. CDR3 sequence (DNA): TGTGCCAGCAGCCAAGATCCGCTAGCGGGGGCCACGAACACCGGGGAGCTGTTTTTT.